The rows below give T cell receptor beta chains drawn from one sample of a study of vaccination effects on CD4 cells after COVID-19. Their antigens remain unidentified. Method: immunoSEQ multiplex PCR; TCRdb's copy keeps in-frame clones and lacks some. Of tens of thousands of clones in the sample, just under 75% were seen once. The source was CD4+ T cells from PBMCs cultured with a peptide pool, collected before COVID-19 vaccination. The origin of the receptors is a human donor who had a prior SARS-CoV-2 infection. The CDR3 runs from the conserved cysteine through the conserved F or W. D genes are given only for firm matches. Only some rows state a clone size, as once, few, many or a class for expanded clones.

V: TRBV6-2/TRBV6-3
size: .
D: TRBD1
J: TRBJ1-5
DNA: TGTGCCAGCAGTCAGACAGGGAGGGATCAGCCCCAGCATTTT
CDR3: CASSQTGRDQPQHF

V: TRBV7-2
size: .
D: TRBD1
J: TRBJ1-2
DNA: TGTGCCAGCAGCTTAGCTCCAGGGGGCTATGGCTACACCTTC
CDR3: CASSLAPGGYGYTF

V: TRBV18
size: .
D: .
J: TRBJ1-5
DNA: TGTGCCAGCTCAAAGGATAGCAATCAGCCCCAGCATTTT
CDR3: CASSKDSNQPQHF

V: TRBV19
size: .
D: .
J: TRBJ2-2
DNA: TGTGCCAGTAGTATGATTTGGGGGACCGGGGAGCTGTTTTTT
CDR3: CASSMIWGTGELFF

V: TRBV6-1
size: .
D: .
J: TRBJ2-5
DNA: TGTGCCAGCAGTGAAATTATGCGGGGGCTCCAAGAGACCCAGTACTTC
CDR3: CASSEIMRGLQETQYF

V: TRBV30
size: .
D: TRBD2
J: TRBJ2-5
DNA: TGTGCCTGGAGTGACGGGGGGGCCCTACAAGAGACCCAGTACTTC
CDR3: CAWSDGGALQETQYF

V: TRBV7-3
size: .
D: .
J: TRBJ2-1
DNA: TGTGCCAGCAGCTCAAAGGGGGGGGGATACTCCTACAATGAGCAGTTCTTC
CDR3: CASSSKGGGYSYNEQFF

V: TRBV5-1
size: few
D: .
J: TRBJ1-2
DNA: TGCGCCAGCAGCATAACATTGGGGACTAGCTATGGCTACACCTTC
CDR3: CASSITLGTSYGYTF

V: TRBV6-5
size: few
D: TRBD1
J: TRBJ2-3
DNA: TGTGCCAGCTCACCGGGACAGGGCACAGATACGCAGTATTTT
CDR3: CASSPGQGTDTQYF

V: TRBV29-1
size: .
D: .
J: TRBJ2-5
DNA: TGCAGCGTTAAACGGGCGCTCCAAGAGACCCAGTACTTC
CDR3: CSVKRALQETQYF

V: TRBV5-6
size: .
D: TRBD1
J: TRBJ2-1
DNA: TGTGCCAGCAGTAGGGACAGATACAATGAGCAGTTCTTC
CDR3: CASSRDRYNEQFF

V: TRBV7-3
size: .
D: .
J: TRBJ2-2
DNA: TGTGCCAGCAGCTTCCTGCCGACCGGGGAGCTGTTTTTT
CDR3: CASSFLPTGELFF

V: TRBV5-1
size: .
D: TRBD1
J: TRBJ1-5
DNA: TGCGCCAGCAGCTTAACAGGGGGCCTGGATCAGCCCCAGCATTTT
CDR3: CASSLTGGLDQPQHF

V: TRBV5-4
size: .
D: TRBD2
J: TRBJ2-7
DNA: TGTGCCAGCAGCCCAGGACTAGCGGGAGTTTATCCCTACGAGCAGTACTTC
CDR3: CASSPGLAGVYPYEQYF

V: TRBV10-3
size: .
D: .
J: TRBJ2-1
DNA: TGTGCCATCAGTGTTGGCAGGGTAGATGGGGTGAGTTGGAATGAGCAGTTCTTC
CDR3: CAISVGRVDGVSWNEQFF

V: TRBV5-4
size: .
D: TRBD1
J: TRBJ2-7
DNA: TGTGCCAGCAGCTTGTCGCAGGGGGCAATCTCCTACGAGCAGTACTTC
CDR3: CASSLSQGAISYEQYF

V: TRBV7-9
size: .
D: TRBD1
J: TRBJ2-5
DNA: TGTGCCAGCAGCGAATCGGGACAGGCCCAAGAGACCCAGTACTTC
CDR3: CASSESGQAQETQYF

V: TRBV7-2
size: .
D: .
J: TRBJ2-2
DNA: TGTGCCAGCAGCCCCTTGCGTACCGGGGAGCTGTTTTTT
CDR3: CASSPLRTGELFF

V: TRBV9
size: .
D: .
J: TRBJ1-1
DNA: TGTGCCAGCAGCGTAGTTCCATACCAGCCCGAGGGAGCTTTCTTT
CDR3: CASSVVPYQPEGAFF

V: TRBV3-1/TRBV3-2
size: .
D: .
J: TRBJ2-5
DNA: TGTGCCAGCAGCCAAATGGGCGGCGAGACCCAGTACTTC
CDR3: CASSQMGGETQYF

V: TRBV19
size: .
D: .
J: TRBJ1-5
DNA: TGTGCCAGTAGTATTTGGGGGTCTAGCAATCAGCCCCAGCATTTT
CDR3: CASSIWGSSNQPQHF

V: TRBV7-9
size: .
D: TRBD2
J: TRBJ2-5
DNA: TGTGCCAGCAGCGCGAGCGGGGGGATTGAGACCCAGTACTTC
CDR3: CASSASGGIETQYF

V: TRBV4-3
size: .
D: .
J: TRBJ2-3
DNA: TGCGCCAGCAGCCAAGGGGGACCCCTGAGGGATACGCAGTATTTT
CDR3: CASSQGGPLRDTQYF

V: TRBV3-1/TRBV3-2
size: .
D: .
J: TRBJ1-3
DNA: TGTGCCAGCAGCGTATTATCAAGCATATATTTT
CDR3: CASSVLSSIYF

V: TRBV10-3
size: .
D: .
J: TRBJ2-1
DNA: TGTGCCATCAGTGACCTTTTAAGGGGCGAATACAATGAGCAGTTCTTC
CDR3: CAISDLLRGEYNEQFF

V: TRBV29-1
size: .
D: .
J: TRBJ2-2
DNA: TGCAGCGTTCGTACCAGCTGGTCGGGGAACACCGGGGAGCTGTTTTTT
CDR3: CSVRTSWSGNTGELFF

V: TRBV10-3
size: .
D: .
J: TRBJ1-6
DNA: TGTGCCATCATTCCCAGGGTGAGCCTTAGCTCCTATAATTCACCCCTCCACTTT
CDR3: CAIIPRVSLSSYNSPLHF

V: TRBV5-4
size: .
D: TRBD2
J: TRBJ2-5
DNA: TGTGCCAGCAGCTTGGCGACCGGGGGGAGGGAGACCCAGTACTTC
CDR3: CASSLATGGRETQYF

V: TRBV19
size: .
D: .
J: TRBJ2-7
DNA: TGTGCCAGTAGTATGTGGAACGACCCGAGCTCCTACGAGCAGTACTTC
CDR3: CASSMWNDPSSYEQYF

V: TRBV19
size: once
D: TRBD1
J: TRBJ2-5
DNA: TGTGCCAGTAGTAAGACGAGGACAGGGCTCGAGACCCAGTACTTC
CDR3: CASSKTRTGLETQYF

V: TRBV5-1
size: .
D: .
J: TRBJ2-3
DNA: TGCGCCAGCAGCTTGGAAATGGGTGCGCAGTATTTT
CDR3: CASSLEMGAQYF

V: TRBV12-3/TRBV12-4
size: .
D: .
J: TRBJ1-2
DNA: TGTGCCAGCAGTTTGCAGGGTATCTATGGCTACACCTTC
CDR3: CASSLQGIYGYTF

V: TRBV6-5
size: .
D: TRBD1
J: TRBJ1-1
DNA: TGTGCCAGCAGTTACAGGGGGCGGGTCACTGAAGCTTTCTTT
CDR3: CASSYRGRVTEAFF

V: TRBV7-8
size: once
D: TRBD1
J: TRBJ1-6
DNA: TGTGCCAGCAGCTATGGACAGGGGGATAATTCACCCCTCCACTTT
CDR3: CASSYGQGDNSPLHF

V: TRBV20-1
size: few
D: .
J: TRBJ1-2
DNA: TGCAGTGCTAGTATATCGGGCGGCGGAGGCAACTATGGCTACACCTTC
CDR3: CSASISGGGGNYGYTF

V: TRBV2
size: .
D: .
J: TRBJ2-7
DNA: TGTGCCGGCAGTTGGCCCTCCGACGAGCAGTACTTC
CDR3: CAGSWPSDEQYF

V: TRBV7-9
size: .
D: .
J: TRBJ1-1
DNA: TGTGCCAGCAGCCGAACGGGAGGCACTGAAGCTTTCTTT
CDR3: CASSRTGGTEAFF

V: TRBV4-2
size: .
D: TRBD2
J: TRBJ2-5
DNA: TGTGCCAGCAGCTCCCGGACTAGCGGGGGTATGCAAGAGACCCAGTACTTC
CDR3: CASSSRTSGGMQETQYF

V: TRBV19
size: .
D: .
J: TRBJ2-5
DNA: TGTGCCAGTAGTATCAGCGAGGAGACCCAGTACTTC
CDR3: CASSISEETQYF

V: TRBV10-3
size: .
D: TRBD2
J: TRBJ2-2
DNA: TGTGCCATCAGTGACGCGGGACTAGCGCCACCGAACACCGGGGAGCTGTTTTTT
CDR3: CAISDAGLAPPNTGELFF